The following is a TCR beta chain sequence with its context. What it recognizes is unknown. The data were taken from a study of cytomegalovirus exposure and HLA in healthy donors. General study findings and limits: When the data were analyzed later, several of the most significant clusters appeared to be linked to common viral pathogens. Clonal expansion was found to be greater in HLA-associated TCR beta chains than in equally common others in a later analysis.

CDR1 is MGHRA, CDR2 YSYEKL, per germline. The CDR3 is 18 amino acids. Germline trimming cut 4 bases from V and 0 bases from J; bases unmatched to any gene: 9. 60 Vbeta and 13 Jbeta primers were used in PCR. Produced via immunoSEQ multiplex PCR; TCRdb's table is partial and in-frame only. Recorded for this sample: some 140,000 clones. This clonotype originated in a woman in her sixties or seventies in good health and CMV-seronegative. Input material: PBMCs. The V and J genes are TRBV4-1 and TRBJ2-3, with 11 nucleotides matching TRBD2. CDR3 sequence (DNA): TGCGCCAGCAGCCCCCGGAGTATAGCGGGGGGGAGCACAGATACGCAGTATTTT. Encoded protein: CASSPRSIAGGSTDTQYF.